What follows are 3 T cell receptor beta chains derived from one specimen sequenced in a study of STAT5B mutations in CD4+ large granular lymphocyte leukemia (dated by TCRdb to about 2022). The library was generated by the immunoSEQ multiplex PCR assay. Not all clones reach the TCRdb copy of this immuneACCESS table, which keeps in-frame sequences only. Checked studies attribute under half of the gap to unresolved V genes and leave the rest unexplained. The sample profile shows around 4,000 clones; 65% to 85% of them were found once. The ten largest clones take up around 80% of the sample. Sample: PBMCs. The receptor set was obtained from a man aged 65 to 85 with CD4+ T-cell large granular lymphocyte leukemia.

The chain employs TRBV14 and TRBJ2-7, with a weak D call TRBD2 (6 bases). V lost 4 bases and J 0 bases, leaving 19 bases between the germline ends. This CDR3 is 17 amino acids long. The V gene's germline CDR1 is SGHDN and CDR2 FVKESK. CDR3 nucleotide sequence: TGTGCCAGCAGCCTAAAGGGTACGGGACTCAGCTCCTACGAGCAGTACTTC. It specifies CASSLKGTGLSSYEQYF.

The chain combines TRBV6-4 with TRBJ2-1; 7 bases are a match to TRBD1. V shed 0 bases, J shed 7 bases, and the junction held 6 bases outside the gene matches. This CDR3 comprises 15 residues. CDR1 is MRHNA and CDR2 is SNTAGT in the germline V gene. The chain's CDR3 is CASSDSGGRGNEQFF. In DNA form, the CDR3 reads TGTGCCAGCAGTGACTCAGGGGGCCGTGGGAATGAGCAGTTCTTC.

The chain is built from TRBV4-2 and TRBJ2-1; a possible D gene is TRBD1 (6 bases). The V end was cut by 0 bases, the J end by 6 bases, with 9 bases between. The CDR3 has 14 residues. Germline CDR1 LGHNA, CDR2 YNFKEQ. In DNA form, the CDR3 reads TGTGCCAGCAGCCAAGAAACCAGGGGCAATGAGCAGTTCTTC. Translated, it gives CASSQETRGNEQFF.